The entry below describes one T cell receptor (beta chain). This clone was seen more than once but under ten times. Its recognized antigen is unknown. No per-base quality is available; no much larger clone lies one base away. TCRbeta CDR3 regions were amplified from genomic DNA using the immunoSEQ Assay, a bias-controlled multiplex PCR. Under the source paper's analysis protocol: Within the assay, amplification of reference gene primers was used to estimate how many nucleated cells each sample contained. Sequence reads were collapsed and filtered to measure the absolute abundance of every unique TCRbeta CDR3 rearrangement. For each sample, productive Simpson clonality was calculated as the square root of Simpson's diversity index across productive rearrangements. TCRdb took over this immuneACCESS table, retaining in-frame rearrangements with V and J assigned. Such tables are incomplete; in checked studies, under half of the missing clones stem from an unresolved V gene, and the remainder is unexplained. V, J and clone size reflect that table, while D and trimming were determined from the DNA. Counted in this sample were around 99,000 clones; less than 85% of them appeared once. The ten largest clones represent about 8.7% of the sample.

The data derive from a study of blood T cell repertoires in COVID-19 (TCRdb year 2020). Describing the broader study: The collaborator samples originated in the United States, Italy and Spain and spanned the acute and convalescent phases of COVID-19. Where available, HLA class I and class II types were taken from metadata supplied by the sample provider and were not determined by assay-based typing. Sample metadata almost always included a de-identified subject ID, COVID-19 status, age in years and sex. The dataset comprised deeply sampled blood TCRbeta repertoires from subjects exposed to, actively infected with, or recovered from COVID-19. The repertoires were released in a freely available public database meant as a resource for research on the immune response to SARS-CoV-2. Samples were obtained from the ongoing ImmuneRACE study (first 160 participants) and from over a thousand subjects provided by 6 global collaborators. The material from the prospective study consisted of cDNA or gDNA derived from T cells, B-cell-depleted T cells, or PBMCs. On the study overall, not on this receptor specifically: The amount of clinical and demographic metadata varied by source and participant and was provided uncurated.

A second Seattle source provided samples from volunteer blood donors who had recovered from COVID-19. Whole blood was collected in K2EDTA tubes by collaborating institutions according to the institutions' own protocols. For TCRbeta analysis, collaborators shipped samples in one of three forms: frozen whole blood, isolated PBMCs, or DNA extracted from either of those sample types. The sequence came from a man over 45 who had recovered from COVID-19. The sample was peripheral blood.

The DNA sequence follows: TGTGCCAGCAGCCTACACAGGGTTGACGAGCAGTACTTC. Translated, this gives CASSLHRVDEQYF. The chain was built from TRBV4-2 and TRBJ2-7, and TRBD1 may be the D gene, going by 6 matching bases. Cut back by 4 bases and 5 bases, the V and J ends lie 12 bases apart. The CDR3, cysteine through phenylalanine, is 13 amino acids long. Left in the record is the CDR3 DNA by itself, 39 bases read in frame from the first base. Taken from the germline V gene, the CDR1 and CDR2 loops are LGHNA and YNFKEQ.